This T cell receptor beta chain was documented in a study of early T cells in non-severe SARS-CoV-2 infection. Background on the study: The chains were unpaired, and the sequenced material was bulk RNA from unsorted whole blood. Study-level results: Anti-spike CD8 responses were favored by VDJdb matching, which missed private and CD4 specificities.

This clonotype appeared a few times. What it recognizes is unknown. Germline V gene sequence: CDR1 SGHAT, CDR2 FQNNGV. The CDR3 extends over 15 amino acids. The germline V and J ends were trimmed by 6 bases and 10 bases, with 22 bases remaining between them. The TCR library protocol attached unique molecular identifiers to the individual cDNA molecules. TCRdb ran MiXCR on the 5' RACE reads and lists one entry per CDR3 protein. The sample carries tens of thousands of distinct CDR3 sequences, about 15% recorded once. The TCR sequence derives from an adult who was a healthcare worker with PCR-confirmed SARS-CoV-2 infection or an uninfected control (not recorded which). Sequenced sample: whole blood. The chain carries TRBV11-2 and TRBJ2-1; possibly TRBD2 for D (5 bases). As DNA, the CDR3 is TGTGCCAGCAGGGTTCGAGACCCCACGGGGATGGAGCAGTTCTTC. Amino acid sequence: CASRVRDPTGMEQFF.